This is a list of T cell receptor beta chains from one sample in a study of shared clonotypes between healthy human individuals. Method: immunoSEQ multiplex PCR; TCRdb's copy keeps in-frame clones and lacks some. The repertoire includes about 1.5 million clones, 98% of them detected once, and around 0.45% sits in the top ten. The sequenced material came from naive CD4+ T cells sorted from blood. These receptors were obtained from a man younger than 45 in good health. The conserved cysteine and the conserved F or W are not part of the CDR3 here.

V gene,J gene,CDR3 protein
TRBV5-7,TRBJ2-7,ASSLKVQGRAYEQY
TRBV6-5,TRBJ1-5,ASRPIGNQPQH
TRBV10-2,TRBJ2-5,ASSDQRRGETQY
TRBV18,TRBJ2-1,ASSPGTSGSGAYNEQF
TRBV9,TRBJ1-1,ASSARRQGTTEAF
TRBV6-8,TRBJ2-7,ASSCGTFSYEQY
TRBV5-1,TRBJ2-1,ASSLDKKGQRAEQF
TRBV6-1,TRBJ1-5,ASSENRGYQPQH
TRBV2,TRBJ1-1,ASSEALSGAF
TRBV19,TRBJ2-1,ASRERDITYNEQF
TRBV6-6,TRBJ1-5,ASRKDRGQDQPQH
TRBV27,TRBJ2-2,ASRSAEASTGELF
TRBV30,TRBJ2-7,AWDRGYEQY
TRBV7-2,TRBJ2-7,ASSLASRYEQY
TRBV30,TRBJ1-1,AWSVSYFLPEAF
TRBV5-1,TRBJ2-7,ASSLIPGSYEQY
TRBV11-2,TRBJ2-7,ASSLGGQGLYEQY
TRBV15,TRBJ2-7,ATSRGGDTYEQY
TRBV23-1,TRBJ2-2,ASSQSRQGARTGELF
TRBV19,TRBJ2-6,ATLRTAGANVLT
TRBV4-1,TRBJ2-2,ASSQSDRANTGELF
TRBV5-1,TRBJ1-3,ASSLQGNTIY
TRBV7-9,TRBJ1-1,ASSFENTEAF
TRBV7-3,TRBJ2-2,ASSMLAGVDTGELF
TRBV18,TRBJ2-2,ASSPPRGAGELF
TRBV9,TRBJ2-3,ASSVGDGGIATDTQY
TRBV11-3,TRBJ2-2,ASSNSGRGTGELF
TRBV7-2,TRBJ2-7,ASSSRLAGVSEQY
TRBV9,TRBJ2-3,ASSVGPGGTDTQY
TRBV10-1,TRBJ1-1,ASSESGKEAF
TRBV4-3,TRBJ2-7,ASSQGSGQGAGEQY
TRBV19,TRBJ2-4,ASSIRVGHELPVIWY
TRBV5-4,TRBJ2-7,ASSSELAGAMYEQY
TRBV11-2,TRBJ1-4,ASSREIRQPNEKLF
TRBV7-2,TRBJ1-5,ASSSASGQPQH